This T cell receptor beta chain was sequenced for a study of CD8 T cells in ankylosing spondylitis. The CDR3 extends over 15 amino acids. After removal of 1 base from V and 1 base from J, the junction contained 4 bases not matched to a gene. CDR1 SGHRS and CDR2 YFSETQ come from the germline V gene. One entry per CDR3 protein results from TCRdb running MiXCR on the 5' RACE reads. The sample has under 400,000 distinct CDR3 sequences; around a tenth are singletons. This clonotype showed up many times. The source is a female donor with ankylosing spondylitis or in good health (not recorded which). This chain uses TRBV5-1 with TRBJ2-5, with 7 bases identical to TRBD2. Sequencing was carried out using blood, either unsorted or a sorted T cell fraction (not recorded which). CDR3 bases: TGCGCCAGCAGCTTGTTGGGGGGGAGCCAAGAGACCCAGTACTTC. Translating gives CASSLLGGSQETQYF.